This TCR beta chain came from a study of human T cells and chemical hapten exposure (dated by TCRdb to the early 2020s). With respect to the entire study: For sensitization, 2% DPC in acetone was applied to a 2 cm by 2 cm area of upper inner arm skin. Patch testing on the upper back used Finn chambers containing 0.01% DPC, with scoring done after 6 days according to International Contact Dermatitis Research Group standards. Weekly therapeutic DPC doses were additionally applied to the scalp of patients throughout the roughly 23-week study period. The libraries were sequenced as a pool, and the TCR yield per sample differed mostly because of small variations in library volumes within the pool. The patient cohort, mostly female, included alopecia areata with under or over 50% scalp involvement, alopecia totalis and alopecia universalis. The study tracked peripheral blood TCR repertoire changes in vivo during primary and secondary sensitization to the hapten diphenylcyclopropenone (DPC) in alopecia patients. Patient blood was sampled pre-sensitization (week 0) and at 2, 6 and about 24 weeks after DPC sensitization. For TCR sequencing, blood came from 25 to 35 alopecia patients at anywhere from one to four time points (pre-sensitization, 2, 6 and 24 weeks).

Study-wide findings and limitations: After repeated subsampling, changes were observed in the strength of the expansion versus patch-test correlation and in the threshold at which the correlation became significant. The number of TCRs above 1 in 1000 frequency did not change with DPC sensitization; there was no evidence of global repertoire structure alterations. A positive correlation was found between the number of PT1 expanded TCRs and patch test score, with significance reached at thresholds 8, 16 and 32 but not 4. All patients had alopecia, a presumed autoimmune disease, so their immune response might differ from that of healthy individuals. Significantly more large CDR3 similarity clusters were formed by expanded TCRs than by pre-sensitization or healthy control sets, consistent with antigen-driven responses.

Library creation used RACE. Sequencing was performed on a NextSeq 500. Library preparation attached unique molecular identifiers to individual cDNA molecules for quantitative, reproducible TCR counting. Each blood RNA sample was used to sequence both TCR alpha and TCR beta chains. As for how the authors treated the data: The median number of TCRs per sample was 95,638, ranging from about 23,224 to 750,000. The Decombinator software suite was used to annotate V, J and CDR3 in the TCR reads. Every sample was subsampled to the same number of TCRs (28,000) for the PS versus PT1 abundance plots. TCRs were defined as expanded if absent before sensitization and observed at least eight times at the 2-week time point. The raw public reads went through TCRdb reprocessing: fastp at Q25, MiXCR clone calling, in-frame beta chains kept. All rows with the same CDR3 protein become a single entry with the most common DNA and genes. These V and J calls originate from TCRdb's pipeline instead of the authors' own analysis. Here the sample has some 350,000 distinct CDR3 sequences; approximately 6.9% occur a single time. The ten largest clones represent 7.5% to 8.5% of the sample.

According to the study, the label for this sample's time point signals: patch test 1, 2 weeks after DPC sensitization. The sample's treatment or condition, from its label and the paper: therapeutic diphenylcyclopropenone sensitization with weekly scalp DPC. Blood at each patch-test visit was drawn before the patch test was applied. To be eligible, patients had to be aged 18 to 70, diagnosed with alopecia and judged suitable for DPC therapy, while pregnant patients were excluded. Unfractionated whole blood was collected in Tempus Blood RNA tubes, and total RNA was extracted from that blood. This clonotype occurred a few times. Its antigen target is currently unknown. Nothing much larger sits one base from this clone, and base qualities are not available. Reading from cysteine to phenylalanine, the CDR3 counts 15 amino acids. Of the read, only the CDR3 DNA is kept; its 45 bases are in frame from base 1. CDR1 and CDR2, looked up from the germline V gene, are SGDLS and YYNGEE. V is cut back by 3 bases and J by 3 bases, with 8 bases in the junction unmatched.

This receptor chain uses TRBV9 and TRBJ1-1; 7 nucleotides in the junction match TRBD1. The source is a woman aged 18-29 years with alopecia areata. Some clones in this sample may be carry-over from other donors' samples. The sequencing used whole blood, collected in connection with sensitization to the hapten diphenylcyclopropenone (DPC). In nucleotides, the sequence is TGTGCCAGCAGCGGATTCCAAGGGGGCCACACTGAAGCTTTCTTT. Translated, it reads CASSGFQGGHTEAFF.